These 27 T cell receptor beta chains originate from one sample sequenced in a study of cytomegalovirus exposure and HLA in healthy donors. PCR amplification relied on 60 Vbeta primers (plus 13 Jbeta primers). Clones were sequenced by immunoSEQ multiplex PCR, and TCRdb holds only the in-frame ones, with some missing. The sample records 150,000 or so clones, 65% to 90% being singletons. The sequencing sample was made of PBMCs. Every receptor here comes from a woman under 30 in good health and CMV-seronegative.

CDR3 nucleotide sequence: TGTGCCTGGAAAAAACAGGACGATGGCTACACCTTC. Protein: CAWKKQDDGYTF. V and J are TRBV30 and TRBJ1-2; D may be TRBD1 (5 bases). CDR1 GTSNPN and CDR2 SVGIG come from the germline V gene (reference sequence). The CDR3 runs 12 residues. The V and J ends lost 4 bases and 6 bases respectively, with 12 bases between them.

This clone was observed a few times. The rearrangement uses TRBV10-3 and TRBJ2-6; 8 bases are a match to TRBD1. CDR1 is ENHRY, CDR2 SYGVKD, per germline. The V gene end was trimmed by 10 bases and the J gene end by 0 bases; junction bases not matched to a gene: 8. The CDR3 sequence is 16 residues long. The CDR3 DNA follows: TGTGCCACCATTGGCACAGGGGGCTCTGGGGCCAACGTCCTGACTTTC. This sequence encodes CATIGTGGSGANVLTF.

The rearrangement joins TRBV1 to TRBJ2-5; no DNA check was done on the table's D call, TRBD2. TRBV1 is noted as a pseudogene. This CDR3 is built from 15 residues. CDR3 sequence: CTSSQEGQRRETQYF. DNA of the CDR3: TGCACCAGCAGCCAAGAAGGCCAGCGGAGGGAGACCCAGTACTTC.

The chain employs TRBV2 and TRBJ1-5; D remains unclear. The germline gives CDR1 SNHLY, CDR2 FYNNEI. The CDR3 consists of 13 residues. Trimming stripped 2 bases from V and 4 bases from J, with 6 bases between. The CDR3 coding sequence is TGTGCCAGCAGTGAATACCTAAATCAGCCCCAGCATTTT. It codes for CASSEYLNQPQHF.

CDR3 DNA sequence: TGTGCCAGTAGTGGCCGGGGGTATGAAAAACTGTTTTTT. It codes for CASSGRGYEKLFF. V and J are TRBV19 and TRBJ1-4; possibly TRBD1 for D (5 bases). The germline V gene encodes CDR1 LNHDA and CDR2 SQIVND (reference sequence). The CDR3 extends over 13 amino acids. Trimming left V 5 bases short and J 6 bases short, with 10 bases between.

This chain joins TRBV9 and TRBJ2-1; a possible D gene is TRBD1 (5 bases). Trimming removed 0 bases from V and 4 bases from J, with 14 bases in between. The V gene's germline CDR1 is SGDLS and CDR2 YYNGEE. There are 16 residues in the CDR3. The DNA for the CDR3 is TGTGCCAGCAGCGTAGGGGGCTCACGGGCTTACAATGAGCAGTTCTTC. Translation: CASSVGGSRAYNEQFF.

The chain carries TRBV28 and TRBJ2-7; TRBD2 matches 13 bases. This CDR3 comprises 18 residues. The germline gives CDR1 MDHEN, CDR2 SYDVKM. The ends lost 8 bases at V and 3 bases at J; junction bases unmatched: 16. The CDR3, as DNA: TGTGCCAGCTGCTTTTCTGGACTAGCGGGAGAATTCGGCTACGAGCAGTACTTC. Translation: CASCFSGLAGEFGYEQYF.

This chain connects TRBV7-9 to TRBJ1-1; no reliable D call. The CDR3 contains 17 residues. CDR1 and CDR2 from the germline V gene are SEHNR and FQNEAQ (reference sequence). Trimming took off 1 base at V and 0 bases at J, with 15 bases between the two ends. In DNA, the CDR3 is TGTGCCAGCAGCTTAGTCGGGGTAATGAATATGAACACTGAAGCTTTCTTT. Encoded protein: CASSLVGVMNMNTEAFF.

CDR3 sequence reads: CASSFGETQYF. Here the CDR3 DNA reads TGTGCCAGCAGCTTCGGGGAGACCCAGTACTTC. The J gene is TRBJ2-5, the V gene TRBV11-2, with D unclear. Looked up from germline, CDR1 is SGHAT and CDR2 is FQNNGV. The germline V and J ends were trimmed by 3 bases and 5 bases, with 4 bases remaining between them. This CDR3 region has 11 residues.

The rearrangement links TRBV30 to TRBJ1-3; a weak D match, TRBD1 (6 bases). The length of the CDR3 is 13 residues. V was clipped by 4 bases and J by 8 bases, with 15 bases between them. Germline V gives CDR1 GTSNPN, CDR2 SVGIG (reference sequence). CDR3 sequence (DNA): TGTGCCTGGACGACACAGGGCGGGTACACCATATATTTT. Protein: CAWTTQGGYTIYF.

This sequence joins TRBV27 and TRBJ2-5; D gene unclear. The germline CDR1 and CDR2 sequences are MNHEY and SMNVEV (reference sequence). V lost 8 bases and J lost 5, with 21 bases in between. CDR3 length: 15 residues. CDR3 sequence: CASPWAPQIPETQYF. DNA for the CDR3: TGTGCCAGCCCTTGGGCCCCACAAATTCCGGAGACCCAGTACTTC.

J is TRBJ1-5 and V is TRBV25-1; maybe TRBD1 (5 bases). The CDR3 sequence is 15 residues long. The germline V and J ends were trimmed by 2 bases and 2 bases, with 10 bases remaining between them. CDR1 and CDR2 from the germline V gene are MGHDK and SYGVNS. Written as DNA, the CDR3 is TGTGCCAGCAGTGAAGGGGGGATGGGCAATCAGCCCCAGCATTTT. It translates to CASSEGGMGNQPQHF.

V is TRBV7-2 and J is TRBJ1-3; TRBD1 might be the D (5 bases). V gave up 5 bases and J gave up 3 bases, with 14 bases separating them. Germline values: CDR1 SGHTA, CDR2 FQGNSA. CDR3 length equals 15 residues. The CDR3 loop reads CASSRDPGGGNTIYF. In DNA, the CDR3 is TGTGCCAGCAGCCGGGACCCGGGGGGTGGAAACACCATATATTTT.

A note on this clone: At one end, the junction sequence differs from germline, possibly due to a read error. V gene TRBV7-9 combines with J gene TRBJ1-6; D not resolved. Germline values: CDR1 SEHNR, CDR2 FQNEAQ (reference sequence). This CDR3 contains 13 residues. As DNA, the CDR3 is TGTTCCAGCAGCTTAGAGGGAGATTTGACCCTCCACTTT. Translating it yields CSSSLEGDLTLHF.

This clone was recorded a few times. V gene TRBV2 combines with J gene TRBJ1-3, with a tentative D call TRBD1 (6 bases). The CDR3 extends over 14 amino acids. Trimming removed 6 bases at V and 4 bases at J, with 13 bases between. Germline V gene sequence: CDR1 SNHLY, CDR2 FYNNEI. CDR3 DNA: TGTGCCAGCAGCGCCGGGACAAGAGGAAACACCATATATTTT. Its protein product is CASSAGTRGNTIYF.

In DNA form, the CDR3 reads TGTGCCAGCAGGGGTACAGGGTCTGGAAACACCATATATTTT. Its translation: CASRGTGSGNTIYF. The rearrangement uses TRBV2 and TRBJ1-3, with a tentative D call TRBD1 (6 bases). V was trimmed by 6 bases and J by 1 base, leaving 10 bases between them. The germline V gene encodes CDR1 SNHLY and CDR2 FYNNEI. This CDR3 has 14 amino acids.

This sequence joins TRBV4-1 and TRBJ2-3; possibly TRBD2 for D (6 bases). The CDR3 covers 19 residues. Trimming took 2 bases from V and 2 from J, leaving 23 bases between them. Per germline, CDR1 MGHRA and CDR2 YSYEKL. CDR3 loop: CASSQPRLGGHSATDTQYF. CDR3 DNA: TGCGCCAGCAGCCAACCAAGGCTAGGAGGGCACTCCGCCACAGATACGCAGTATTTT.

Of note for this clone: The same CDR3 can be traced to other DNA sequences in this sample. The genes are TRBV5-4 and TRBJ2-7; D may be TRBD2 (7 bases). In germline, CDR1 is SGHNT, CDR2 YYREEE (reference sequence). This CDR3 region has 15 residues. Trimming took 4 bases from V and 2 from J, leaving 16 bases between them. CDR3: CASSLGGPGTYEQYF. The CDR3 region has the DNA TGTGCCAGCAGCCTGGGGGGGCCGGGGACCTACGAGCAGTACTTC.

The chain carries TRBV4-2 and TRBJ2-2; 8 bases are a match to TRBD1. Germline CDR1 reads LGHNA; CDR2 reads YNFKEQ. Germline trimming cut 2 bases from V and 5 bases from J; bases unmatched to any gene: 13. The CDR3 consists of 18 residues. CDR3 residues: CASSQPRGTGGITGELFF. The CDR3 region has the DNA TGTGCCAGCAGCCAACCCCGGGGTACAGGGGGAATAACCGGGGAGCTGTTTTTT.

Only one count was recorded for this clone. The V and J genes are TRBV30 and TRBJ2-1, with D uncertain. Per germline, CDR1 GTSNPN and CDR2 SVGIG (reference sequence). There are 11 residues in the CDR3. V gave up 0 bases and J gave up 7 bases, with 4 bases separating them. DNA for the CDR3: TGTGCCTGGAGTGTACAGAATGAGCAGTTCTTC. It specifies CAWSVQNEQFF. The whole variable domain, filled in from reference TRBV30 and TRBJ2-1, reads SQTIHQWPATLVQPVGSPLSLECTVEGTSNPNLYWYRQAAGRGLQLLFYSVGIGQISSEVPQNLSASRPQDRQFILSSKKLLLSDSGFYLCAWSVQNEQFFGPGTRLTVL.

The V call is TRBV5-6, the J call TRBJ2-4, with a possible D match to TRBD1 (8 bases). This CDR3 has 15 amino acids. Germline V gene sequence: CDR1 SGHDT, CDR2 YYEEEE. V was pared by 2 bases and J by 5 bases, with 14 bases between. The CDR3 reads CASSFLTGGENIQYF. DNA for the CDR3: TGTGCCAGCAGCTTTTTAACAGGGGGGGAAAACATTCAGTACTTC. Drawing the rest from reference TRBV5-6 and TRBJ2-4, the complete variable domain is DAGVTQSPTHLIKTRGQQVTLRCSPKSGHDTVSWYQQALGQGPQFIFQYYEEEERQRGNFPDRFSGHQFPNYSSELNVNALLLGDSALYLCASSFLTGGENIQYFGAGTRLSVL.

The chain couples TRBV19 to TRBJ2-7; 8 bases align to TRBD2. Germline V lookup: CDR1 LNHDA, CDR2 SQIVND (reference sequence). The CDR3 sequence is 13 residues long. The V gene end was trimmed by 10 bases and the J gene end by 4 bases; junction bases not matched to a gene: 9. CDR3 loop: CATGAGGVYEQYF. The CDR3, as DNA: TGTGCCACAGGCGCGGGAGGTGTGTACGAGCAGTACTTC.

The CDR3 nucleotides read TGTGCCAGCTCACCCCTCGTTAGCTCCTACAATGAGCAGTTCTTC. Amino acids: CASSPLVSSYNEQFF. This chain uses TRBV18 with TRBJ2-1; D remains unclear. CDR1 and CDR2 from the germline V gene are KGHSH and LQKENI. The germline V and J ends were trimmed by 3 bases and 0 bases, with 9 bases remaining between them. The CDR3 extends over 15 amino acids.

This clone has a handful of counts. The chain is built from TRBV5-1 and TRBJ2-3; TRBD1 matches at 10 bases. CDR1 is SGHRS and CDR2 is YFSETQ in the germline V gene. The J segment lost 1 base and the V segment lost 6 bases, leaving 5 bases of the junction unmatched. CDR3 size: 15 residues. The CDR3 sequence: CASMDRGTGTDTQYF. The DNA of the CDR3 is TGCGCCAGCATGGACAGGGGGACGGGCACAGATACGCAGTATTTT.

The gene calls are TRBV11-1 and TRBJ2-6; D might be TRBD2 (6 bases). Trimming took off 5 bases at V and 1 base at J, with 12 bases between the two ends. Germline loops: CDR1 SGHAT, CDR2 FQDESV (reference sequence). The CDR3 has 16 residues. The chain's CDR3 is CASSSPGESGANVLTF. DNA for the CDR3: TGTGCCAGCAGCAGTCCGGGGGAGTCTGGGGCCAACGTCCTGACTTTC.

The chain joins TRBV10-2 to TRBJ2-7, with unresolved D. Germline CDR1 reads WSHSY; CDR2 reads SAAADI. Trimming pared 6 bases from V and 7 bases from J, leaving 22 bases between. The CDR3 is 15 amino acids. The CDR3 loop reads CASSATIPAPREQYF. The CDR3 nucleotides are TGCGCCAGCAGCGCGACGATTCCCGCCCCGCGGGAGCAGTACTTC.

This chain joins TRBV7-9 and TRBJ2-2; a weak D match, TRBD2 (6 bases). CDR1 is SEHNR and CDR2 is FQNEAQ in the germline V gene (reference sequence). V lost 4 bases to trimming and J lost 7 bases, with 10 bases between them. This CDR3 is 13 amino acids long. This CDR3 is CASSYPGGGELFF. CDR3 coding DNA: TGTGCCAGCAGCTACCCCGGGGGCGGGGAGCTGTTTTTT.